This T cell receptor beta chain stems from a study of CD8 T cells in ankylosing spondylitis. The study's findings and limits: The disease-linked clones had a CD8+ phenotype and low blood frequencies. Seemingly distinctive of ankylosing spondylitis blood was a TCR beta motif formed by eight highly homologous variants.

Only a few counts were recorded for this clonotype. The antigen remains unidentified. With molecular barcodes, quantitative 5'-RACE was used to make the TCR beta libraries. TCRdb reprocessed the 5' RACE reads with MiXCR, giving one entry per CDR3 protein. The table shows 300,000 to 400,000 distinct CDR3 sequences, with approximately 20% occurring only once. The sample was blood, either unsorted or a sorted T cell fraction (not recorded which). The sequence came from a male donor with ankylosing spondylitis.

CDR3 sequence reads: CASSPPREERERETQYF. CDR3 DNA sequence: TGTGCCAGCAGCCCTCCCAGGGAGGAGAGGGAAAGGGAGACCCAGTACTTC. The gene calls are TRBV7-9 and TRBJ2-5, with a tentative D call TRBD2 (6 bases). Germline CDR1 SEHNR, CDR2 FQNEAQ (reference sequence). The V gene lost 5 bases and the J gene lost 5 bases, with 24 bases spanning the gap. CDR3 length: 17 residues.